This T cell receptor beta chain was sequenced for a study of shared clonotypes between healthy human individuals (dated by TCRdb to about 2020). With respect to the entire study: The cohort included three men and a couple of women between 18 and 49 years of age. For each donor, CD4 naive and CD4 memory were each given three plates, CD8 naive was given two plates, and CD8 memory was given one plate. Blood TCR repertoires of five healthy adults were deeply sequenced to estimate repertoire size and the extent of clonotype sharing between individuals. To increase sequencing depth and limit assay-specific biases, different laboratories used diverse techniques to prepare libraries and sequence TCR repertoires. Each donor's leukapheresis produced roughly between roughly 0.85 and 10 billion PBMCs.

Study-wide conclusions, independent of this receptor: Across a few donors, about 5.2% of naive CD4, approximately 3.6% of naive CD8, 2% to 2.5% of memory CD4, and 0.4% of memory CD8 clonotypes were shared. Larger estimated clonotype richness was generally found for naive subsets than for memory subsets. Pairwise subsampling indicated that sequencing depth was expected to affect the degree of clonotype sharing among donors. Because the study included only a small number of donors, the genetic and exposure-history diversity represented was limited. Compared with non-shared clonotypes, the clonotypes found in all four sorted-subset donors had higher generation probabilities. Sampling was restricted to blood, and TCR repertoires in tissues likely differ from the TCR repertoires found in blood. Incomplete sequencing was indicated by rarefaction of sorted-subset datasets, despite the large sequencing depth.

CD8 naive samples consisted of CD45RO-negative cells that were positively selected for CCR7, yielding a CD45RA+CCR7+ population without TemRA cells. The donors were healthy, HIV-negative adults who had no recently reported acute infections or vaccinations. Only Caucasian adults living in Nashville, Tennessee, USA were represented among the donors. Blood was obtained by leukapheresis, after which PBMCs were separated by Ficoll-Histopaque density gradient centrifugation and cryopreserved in liquid nitrogen vapor phase. Analytical flow cytometry was used to check the purity and quantity of each magnetically sorted T cell population. Genomic DNA was isolated from each sorted fraction and quantified by UV absorbance on a Nanodrop 2000c. Concerning this clone itself: The specificity of this receptor is unknown. No clone much larger than this one lies a single base away; base qualities are absent.

Using the deep immunoSEQ assay, multiplex PCR amplified TCR CDR3 regions from genomic DNA. Genomic DNA extracted from each cell subset was distributed evenly over all wells of several immunoSEQ 96-well plates, and each plate served as one replicate. For sorted subsets, about 200 ng genomic DNA, equal to about 30,000 T cell genomes, was loaded into each replicate PCR. Purified libraries were measured with a Qubit 3.0 fluorometer, size-checked on a Bioanalyzer 2100, and measured again with the KAPA Library Quantification kit. Every immunoSEQ 96-well plate was sequenced on a dedicated single-read 150-cycle Illumina NextSeq 550 flow cell. As for the original processing: Because only junctional sequences without quality scores were contained in the immunoSEQ output, filtering matching that applied to full-length reads could not be performed. To assign V/J genes and CDR3, sequences were annotated using PyIR, a Python wrapper for IgBLAST v1.9, with IMGT germline references. Any read was removed if the V/J assignment was weak (E-value above 1e-6), the CDR3 was missing, or the read contained stop codons, out-of-frame junctions, or ambiguous translated residues. V3J clonotypes were defined as sequences sharing the same inferred V gene, J gene, and CDR3 amino acid sequence. The percentage overlap between two repertoires was calculated by dividing the number of shared unique clonotypes by the size of the smaller repertoire. Three approaches were used to assess repertoire richness: RTK rarefaction, the Chao1 estimator, and Recon v2.1 estimates of unobserved clonotypes. OLGA was used to compute generation probabilities for all TCRbeta clonotypes that the gDNA method yielded from four donors. Sourced from immuneACCESS, this table was stored by TCRdb with only in-frame sequences that have V and J called. A share of the clones is absent; for the studies checked, an unresolved V gene accounts for under half, and the remainder has no known explanation. The V and J calls and the clone size are those of that table, but D and trimming were determined from the DNA. The sample table lists fewer than 800,000 clones, under 95% of them with a count of one. The ten top clones hold 20% to 25% of the sample.

In the germline V gene (reference sequence), CDR1 corresponds to GTSNPN and CDR2 to SVGIG. The germline V and J ends show losses of 0 bases and 5 bases respectively, and no gene match explains 5 bases of the junction. From cysteine to phenylalanine, the CDR3 is 14 amino acids long. Of the read, only the CDR3 DNA is kept; its 42 bases are in frame from base 1. Material: naive CD8+ T cells sorted from blood. In the paper's terms, the cell subset or site label means: CD45RA+CCR7+. This clonotype originated in a man aged 25 to 40 in good health. The rearrangement combines TRBV30 with TRBJ2-3; TRBD2 agrees with 7 junctional bases. The CDR3 protein: CAWSVGLAVDTQYF. The bases read TGTGCCTGGAGTGTAGGGCTAGCGGTAGATACGCAGTATTTT.